Included here is one T cell receptor (beta chain) sequence, with context. Its antigen remains unidentified. This entry is derived from a study of blood T cells in healthy people across ages. Study conclusions and caveats: A strong correlation was found between TCR beta diversity and the percentage of naive T cells.

The V gene's germline CDR1 is DFQATT and CDR2 SNEGSKA (reference sequence). Trimming shortened V by 3 bases and J by 12 bases, and 14 bases separated the two germline ends. CDR3 length: 12 amino acids. Through a sample-barcoded 5' primer and a J-beta primer mix, a second PCR was run for about 6 to 11 cycles. A single record per CDR3 protein comes from TCRdb applying MiXCR to the 5' RACE reads. The data hold over 950,000 distinct CDR3 sequences, with 30% to 40% observed a single time. The people who gave samples were healthy Caucasians from Russia, aged 6 to 90. Sequencing was carried out using blood. The TCR originated in a man younger than 30 in good health. The chain combines TRBV20-1 with TRBJ1-4; D is unresolved. CDR3 DNA: TGCAGTGCTAGTGGCTCGTGGAGAGAACTGTTTTTT. Protein: CSASGSWRELFF.